The 21 T cell receptor beta chains below come from one sample, sequenced in a study of PD-L1 blockade in urothelial cancer. Time point specified: pretreatment peripheral blood. The protocol was immunoSEQ multiplex PCR, while the TCRdb copy is restricted to in-frame clones and leaves out a portion. The sample records tens of thousands of clones, under 90% being singletons. The sample here was PBMCs, taken around atezolizumab (anti-PD-L1) treatment. The receptors shown here come from a man in his 70s with urothelial cancer.

The chain employs TRBV9 and TRBJ2-5, with 7 bases matching TRBD1. The germline gives CDR1 SGDLS, CDR2 YYNGEE. V gave up 0 bases and J gave up 5 bases; unmatched junction bases: 7. This CDR3 has 15 amino acids. The CDR3 protein is CASSVETGVGETQYF. The CDR3 coding sequence is TGTGCCAGCAGCGTAGAAACAGGGGTTGGTGAGACCCAGTACTTC.

This clone was seen only once. The CDR3 bases are TGCGCCAGCAGTACCTACAGGGACGCAGATACGCAGTATTTT. It is translated as CASSTYRDADTQYF. The chain links TRBV10-1 to TRBJ2-3; D might be TRBD1 (6 bases). The length of the CDR3 is 14 residues. The germline CDR1 and CDR2 sequences are WNHNN and SYGVQD (reference sequence). V shed 5 bases and J shed 4 bases, with 13 bases lying between them.

This sequence joins TRBV6-1 and TRBJ2-7; a possible D gene is TRBD1 (5 bases). Looked up from germline, CDR1 is MNHNS and CDR2 is SASEGT. This CDR3 is built from 11 residues. The germline V and J ends were trimmed by 6 bases and 6 bases, with 9 bases remaining between them. The CDR3 DNA is TGTGCCAGCAGAAGGGGTAGCGAGCAGTACTTC. Translated, it gives CASRRGSEQYF.

The CDR3 nucleotides read TGTGCCAGCAGTTACTCCACAGGGGGAACACACATTCAGTACTTC. Protein sequence: CASSYSTGGTHIQYF. The chain couples TRBV6-5 to TRBJ2-4, with 8 bases identical to TRBD1. The CDR3 is 15 residues long. Germline CDR1 and CDR2: MNHEY and SVGAGI. The ends lost 0 bases at V and 8 bases at J; junction bases unmatched: 6.

V and J are TRBV30 and TRBJ1-2, with D perhaps TRBD1 (5 bases). Trimming left V 2 bases short and J 4 bases short, with 14 bases between. This CDR3 region has 14 residues. Germline V CDR1 and CDR2: GTSNPN, SVGIG (reference sequence). The CDR3, as DNA: TGTGCCTGGAGTTCCTCTGGGGCAGGCTATGGCTACACCTTC. This translates into CAWSSSGAGYGYTF.

The chain has TRBV9 and TRBJ2-3; 10 positions agree with TRBD2. The CDR3 loop spans 17 amino acids. Germline V gives CDR1 SGDLS, CDR2 YYNGEE. V lost 1 base, J lost 2 bases, and 7 bases stayed unmatched. The CDR3 protein is CASSVNPLAGDTDTQYF. In DNA, the CDR3 is TGTGCCAGCAGCGTAAATCCGCTAGCGGGGGACACAGATACGCAGTATTTT.

V usage is TRBV6-1 and J usage is TRBJ2-2, with 12 bases matching TRBD1. Losses at the gene ends were 6 bases for V and 5 bases for J; bases not matched to a gene: 4. Germline lookup yields CDR1 MNHNS and CDR2 SASEGT. The CDR3 sequence is 15 residues long. The CDR3 DNA is TGTGCCAGCAGCCGGGGACAGGGGGCAACCGGGGAGCTGTTTTTT. Translation gives CASSRGQGATGELFF.

This clone was seen a few times. The genes are TRBV19 and TRBJ2-7; TRBD2 is a possible D gene (6 bases). This CDR3 comprises 13 residues. CDR1 and CDR2 from the germline V gene are LNHDA and SQIVND (reference sequence). The V end lost 3 bases, the J end lost 6 bases, and 12 bases lay between the germline ends. The CDR3 nucleotides read TGTGCCAGTAGTATCCTAGCGTCGGGCGAGCAGTACTTC. Its translation: CASSILASGEQYF.

This clone came up once. This chain connects TRBV11-3 to TRBJ2-5; 11 bases map to TRBD2. CDR3 length: 14 amino acids. The J segment lost 5 bases and the V segment lost 4 bases, leaving 3 bases of the junction unmatched. The germline V gene encodes CDR1 SGHNT and CDR2 YENEEA. The CDR3 spells CASSSTSGTETQYF. CDR3 coding DNA: TGTGCCAGCAGCTCGACTAGCGGGACGGAGACCCAGTACTTC.

The CDR3: CASSLESGGQGNTQYF. For the CDR3, the DNA is TGTGCCAGCAGCTTAGAATCGGGAGGGCAGGGAAATACGCAGTATTTT. This chain uses TRBV7-3 with TRBJ2-3; the match to TRBD2 covers 8 bases. Germline CDR1 reads SGHTA; CDR2 reads FQGTGA. The CDR3 length is 16 residues. The junction had 11 bases not matched to a gene; V was cut back by 2 bases and J by 7 bases.

The chain is built from TRBV6-5 and TRBJ1-1; a possible D gene is TRBD1 (6 bases). The CDR3 runs to 13 residues. Germline V gives CDR1 MNHEY, CDR2 SVGAGI. Trimming left V 4 bases short and J 2 bases short, with 8 bases between. DNA for the CDR3: TGTGCCAGCAGTTCGGACAGCAACACTGAAGCTTTCTTT. This codes for CASSSDSNTEAFF.

This sequence joins TRBV4-2 and TRBJ2-5, with 9 nucleotides matching TRBD1. The junction had 5 bases not matched to a gene; V was cut back by 2 bases and J by 1 base. Germline values: CDR1 LGHNA, CDR2 YNFKEQ. The CDR3 spans 16 residues. The CDR3 spells CASSQTTTGGQETQYF. CDR3 nucleotides: TGTGCCAGCAGCCAAACCACGACAGGGGGCCAAGAGACCCAGTACTTC.

V gene TRBV5-1 combines with J gene TRBJ2-2; 9 nucleotides align to TRBD1. Germline V gives CDR1 SGHRS, CDR2 YFSETQ. This CDR3 has 15 amino acids. J gave up 6 bases and V 4 bases, and 7 bases lay outside the gene matches. This chain's CDR3 is CASSLRDRVPGELFF. DNA for the CDR3: TGCGCCAGCAGCCTCCGGGACAGGGTACCCGGGGAGCTGTTTTTT. Full variable domain (outside the CDR3, taken from reference TRBV5-1 and TRBJ2-2): KAGVTQTPRYLIKTRGQQVTLSCSPISGHRSVSWYQQTPGQGLQFLFEYFSETQRNKGNFPGRFSGRQFSNSRSEMNVSTLELGDSALYLCASSLRDRVPGELFFGEGSRLTVL.

This rearrangement joins TRBV2 to TRBJ2-7; perhaps TRBD2 as D (6 bases). Germline V lookup: CDR1 SNHLY, CDR2 FYNNEI. With 7 bases removed from V and 1 base from J, the gap between germline ends came to 11 bases. The CDR3 extends over 13 amino acids. CDR3 region: CASTLAESYEQYF. As DNA, the CDR3 is TGTGCCAGCACTTTAGCGGAGTCCTACGAGCAGTACTTC.

The V call is TRBV11-2, the J call TRBJ2-5, with 8 bases that match TRBD2. The germline CDR1 and CDR2 sequences are SGHAT and FQNNGV. This CDR3 is built from 16 residues. J lost 3 bases, V lost 5 bases, and 11 bases had no gene match. The CDR3 DNA is TGTGCCAGCAGCCCACTCGCCGGACTAGCCGAAGAGACCCAGTACTTC. Its translation is CASSPLAGLAEETQYF. The whole variable domain, filled in from reference TRBV11-2 and TRBJ2-5, reads EAGVAQSPRYKIIEKRQSVAFWCNPISGHATLYWYQQILGQGPKLLIQFQNNGVVDDSQLPKDRFSAERLKGVDSTLKIQPAKLEDSAVYLCASSPLAGLAEETQYFGPGTRLLVL.

This chain links TRBV15 with TRBJ2-7, with D possibly TRBD2 on 5 matching bases. Between the trimmed V and J ends, which lost 6 bases and 3 bases, there was a span of 9 bases. CDR3 size: 12 residues. CDR1 is LNHNV, CDR2 YYDKDF, per germline (reference sequence). CDR3 loop: CATSSGFYEQYF. CDR3 sequence (DNA): TGTGCCACCAGTTCGGGATTCTACGAGCAGTACTTC. Using reference TRBV15 and TRBJ2-7 for the parts outside the CDR3, the full variable domain is DAMVIQNPRYQVTQFGKPVTLSCSQTLNHNVMYWYQQKSSQAPKLLFHYYDKDFNNEADTPDNFQSRRPNTSFCFLDIRSPGLGDTAMYLCATSSGFYEQYFGPGTRLTVT.

This sequence joins TRBV6-5 and TRBJ2-1; D may be TRBD1 (6 bases). Germline CDR1 MNHEY, CDR2 SVGAGI. The V gene lost 7 bases and the J gene lost 9 bases, with 22 bases spanning the gap. The CDR3 has 15 residues. The CDR3 sequence: CASNRLKGDGAEQFF. In nucleotides, the CDR3 is TGTGCCAGCAACCGACTCAAGGGGGATGGGGCTGAGCAGTTCTTC.

This sequence joins TRBV28 and TRBJ1-2; D is uncertain. Germline CDR1 MDHEN, CDR2 SYDVKM. The CDR3 sequence is 15 residues long. V was shortened by 6 bases and J by 3 bases, with 17 bases between the two germline ends. The CDR3 spells CASSSGSQVDYGYTF. CDR3 DNA: TGTGCCAGCAGCAGCGGTAGTCAGGTTGACTATGGCTACACCTTC.

The chain recombines TRBV5-1 with TRBJ2-7, with TRBD1 identical over 10 bases. J lost 5 bases, V lost 0 bases, and 14 bases had no gene match. The CDR3 has 18 amino acids. Per the germline V gene, CDR1 is SGHRS and CDR2 is YFSETQ. Here the CDR3 DNA reads TGCGCCAGCAGCTTGGCCGGGTTCCCGGGACAGGGGAGCCACGAGCAGTACTTC. The encoded protein is CASSLAGFPGQGSHEQYF. Full variable domain (missing parts from reference TRBV5-1 and TRBJ2-7): KAGVTQTPRYLIKTRGQQVTLSCSPISGHRSVSWYQQTPGQGLQFLFEYFSETQRNKGNFPGRFSGRQFSNSRSEMNVSTLELGDSALYLCASSLAGFPGQGSHEQYFGPGTRLTVT.

V and J are TRBV19 and TRBJ1-5; 10 bases match TRBD1. The CDR3 length is 15 residues. The germline V gene has CDR1 LNHDA and CDR2 SQIVND (reference sequence). Losses at the gene ends were 5 bases for V and 1 base for J; bases not matched to a gene: 2. CDR3 amino acids: CASSGGQGSNQPQHF. The CDR3 nucleotides are TGTGCCAGTAGTGGGGGACAGGGGAGCAATCAGCCCCAGCATTTT.

The rearrangement uses TRBV29-1 and TRBJ1-1; D may be TRBD1 (5 bases). The CDR3 runs to 13 residues. Germline V gene lookup returns CDR1 SQVTM and CDR2 ANQGSEA. The ends were cut back, 1 base at V and 8 bases at J, with 14 bases in the middle. The CDR3 DNA reads TGCAGCGTTGAAGCTCTAGGGGCGGTCGAAGCTTTCTTT. It yields the protein CSVEALGAVEAFF.